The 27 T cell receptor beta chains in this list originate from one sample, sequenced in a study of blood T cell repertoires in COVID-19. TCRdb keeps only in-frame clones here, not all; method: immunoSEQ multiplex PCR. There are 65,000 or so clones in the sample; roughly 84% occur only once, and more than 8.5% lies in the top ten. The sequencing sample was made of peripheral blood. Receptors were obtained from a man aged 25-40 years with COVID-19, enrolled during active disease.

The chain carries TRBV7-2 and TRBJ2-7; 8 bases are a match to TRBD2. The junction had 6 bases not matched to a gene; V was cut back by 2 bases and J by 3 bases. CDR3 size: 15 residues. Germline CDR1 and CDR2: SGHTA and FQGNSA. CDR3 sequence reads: CASSLTSGLNYEQYF. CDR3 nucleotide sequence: TGTGCCAGCAGCTTAACTAGCGGTCTAAACTACGAGCAGTACTTC.

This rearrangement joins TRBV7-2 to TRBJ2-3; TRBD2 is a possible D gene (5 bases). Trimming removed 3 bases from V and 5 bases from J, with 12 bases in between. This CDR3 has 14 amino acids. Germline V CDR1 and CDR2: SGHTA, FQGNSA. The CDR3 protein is CASSFGGPLDTQYF. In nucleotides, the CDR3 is TGTGCCAGCAGCTTTGGAGGACCACTAGATACGCAGTATTTT.

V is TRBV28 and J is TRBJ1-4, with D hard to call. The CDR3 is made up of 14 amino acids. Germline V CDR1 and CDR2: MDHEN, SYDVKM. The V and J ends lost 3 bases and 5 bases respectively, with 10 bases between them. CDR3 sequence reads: CASSFVVANEKLFF. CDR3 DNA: TGTGCCAGCAGTTTCGTCGTAGCGAATGAAAAACTGTTTTTT.

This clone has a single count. In nucleotides, the CDR3 is TGCGCCAGCAGCCAAGAAGGCAATAGTAGACTATGGGACACTGAAGCTTTCTTT. Encoded protein: CASSQEGNSRLWDTEAFF. The gene calls are TRBV4-1 and TRBJ1-1; no reliable D call. The CDR3 covers 18 residues. Germline V gene lookup returns CDR1 MGHRA and CDR2 YSYEKL. V lost 0 bases, J lost 3 bases, and 20 bases lay in between.

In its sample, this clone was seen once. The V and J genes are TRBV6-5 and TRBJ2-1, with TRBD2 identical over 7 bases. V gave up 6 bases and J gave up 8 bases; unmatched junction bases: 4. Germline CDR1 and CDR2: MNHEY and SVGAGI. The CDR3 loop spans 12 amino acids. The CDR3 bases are TGTGCCAGCAGCCGCGGGAGAGATGAGCAGTTCTTC. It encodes CASSRGRDEQFF.

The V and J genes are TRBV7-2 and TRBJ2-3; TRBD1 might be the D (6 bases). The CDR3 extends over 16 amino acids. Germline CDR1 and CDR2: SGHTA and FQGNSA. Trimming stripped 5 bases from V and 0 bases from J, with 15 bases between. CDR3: CASSRLPRGSTDTQYF. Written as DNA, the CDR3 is TGTGCCAGCAGCCGCCTTCCCAGGGGTAGCACAGATACGCAGTATTTT.

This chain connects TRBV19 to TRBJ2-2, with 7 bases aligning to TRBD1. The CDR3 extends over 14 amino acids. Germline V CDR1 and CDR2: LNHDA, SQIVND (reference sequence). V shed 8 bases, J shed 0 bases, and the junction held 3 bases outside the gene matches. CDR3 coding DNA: TGTGCCAGTCAGGACAGGCCGAACACCGGGGAGCTGTTTTTT. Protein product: CASQDRPNTGELFF.

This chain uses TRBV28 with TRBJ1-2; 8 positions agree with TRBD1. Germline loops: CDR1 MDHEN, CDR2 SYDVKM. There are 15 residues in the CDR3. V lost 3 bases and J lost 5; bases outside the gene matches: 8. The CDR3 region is CASSLNPGQAYGYTF. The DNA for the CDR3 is TGTGCCAGCAGTTTGAACCCGGGACAGGCATATGGCTACACCTTC.

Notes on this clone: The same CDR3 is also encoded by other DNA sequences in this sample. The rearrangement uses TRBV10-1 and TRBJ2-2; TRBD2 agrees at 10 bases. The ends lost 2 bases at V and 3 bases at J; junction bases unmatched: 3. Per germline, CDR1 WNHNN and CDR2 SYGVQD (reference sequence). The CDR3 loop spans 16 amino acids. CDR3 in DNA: TGCGCCAGCAGTGAGGCAGCGGGAGGGTACACCGGGGAGCTGTTTTTT. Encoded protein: CASSEAAGGYTGELFF.

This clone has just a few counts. The CDR3 DNA is TGTGCCAGCAGTGAGGTCGGGCGGGCGGGCATCTCCTACGAGCAGTACTTC. Protein sequence: CASSEVGRAGISYEQYF. The gene calls are TRBV6-1 and TRBJ2-7; a weak D match, TRBD2 (5 bases). The ends were cut back, 3 bases at V and 0 bases at J, with 18 bases in the middle. Germline loops: CDR1 MNHNS, CDR2 SASEGT. The CDR3 consists of 17 residues.

CDR3: CASSLGTFTDTQYF. The CDR3 DNA follows: TGTGCCAGCAGCCTAGGGACTTTCACAGATACGCAGTATTTT. The chain links TRBV11-1 to TRBJ2-3; tentatively, D is TRBD2 (6 bases). Per germline, CDR1 SGHAT and CDR2 FQDESV (reference sequence). V was trimmed by 5 bases and J by 2 bases, leaving 11 bases between them. The length of the CDR3 is 14 residues.

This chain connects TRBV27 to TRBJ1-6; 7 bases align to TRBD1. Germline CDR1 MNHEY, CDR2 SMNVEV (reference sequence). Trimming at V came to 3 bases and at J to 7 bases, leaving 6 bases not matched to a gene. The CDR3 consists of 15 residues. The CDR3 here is CASSLEKGANSPLHF. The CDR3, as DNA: TGTGCCAGCAGTTTGGAGAAGGGGGCAAATTCACCCCTCCACTTT.

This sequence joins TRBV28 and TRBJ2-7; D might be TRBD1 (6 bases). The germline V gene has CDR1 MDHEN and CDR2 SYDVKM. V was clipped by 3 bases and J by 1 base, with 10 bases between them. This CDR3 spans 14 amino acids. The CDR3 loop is CASSLAGESYEQYF. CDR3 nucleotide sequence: TGTGCCAGCAGTTTGGCAGGGGAATCCTACGAGCAGTACTTC.

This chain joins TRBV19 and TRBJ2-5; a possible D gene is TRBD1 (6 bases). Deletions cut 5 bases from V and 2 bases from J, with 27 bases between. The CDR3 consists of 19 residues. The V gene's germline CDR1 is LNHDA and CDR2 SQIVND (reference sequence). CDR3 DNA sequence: TGTGCCAGTAGTCCGGGGTTTGGAAGGGGGAAAGGTGGGCAAGAGACCCAGTACTTC. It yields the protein CASSPGFGRGKGGQETQYF.

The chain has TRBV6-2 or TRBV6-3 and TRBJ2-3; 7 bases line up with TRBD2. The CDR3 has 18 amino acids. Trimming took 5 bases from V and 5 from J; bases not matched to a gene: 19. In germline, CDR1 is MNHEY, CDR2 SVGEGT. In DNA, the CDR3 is TGTGCCAGCAGTGGGTTACGATGGAAAGCCCGCGGGGGAGATACGCAGTATTTT. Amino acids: CASSGLRWKARGGDTQYF.

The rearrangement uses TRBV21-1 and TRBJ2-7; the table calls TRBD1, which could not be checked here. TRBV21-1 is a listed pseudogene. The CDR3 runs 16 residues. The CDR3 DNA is TGTGCCAGGGGATACTACCCCGGGACACGAAACTACGAGCAGTACTTC. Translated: CARGYYPGTRNYEQYF.

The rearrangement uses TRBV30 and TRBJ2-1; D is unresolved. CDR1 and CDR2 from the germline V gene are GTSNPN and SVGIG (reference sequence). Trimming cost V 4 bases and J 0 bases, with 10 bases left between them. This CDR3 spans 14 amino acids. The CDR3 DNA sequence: TGTGCCTGGATTGGCAGCGCCTCCTACAATGAGCAGTTCTTC. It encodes CAWIGSASYNEQFF. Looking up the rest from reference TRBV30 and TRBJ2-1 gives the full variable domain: SQTIHQWPATLVQPVGSPLSLECTVEGTSNPNLYWYRQAAGRGLQLLFYSVGIGQISSEVPQNLSASRPQDRQFILSSKKLLLSDSGFYLCAWIGSASYNEQFFGPGTRLTVL.

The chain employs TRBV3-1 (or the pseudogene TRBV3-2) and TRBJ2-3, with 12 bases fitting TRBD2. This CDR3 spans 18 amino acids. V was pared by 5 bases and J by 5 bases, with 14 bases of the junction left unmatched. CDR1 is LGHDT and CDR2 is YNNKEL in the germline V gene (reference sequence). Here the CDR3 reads CASSSRTSGTPPVDTQYF. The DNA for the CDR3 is TGTGCCAGCAGCAGCCGGACTAGCGGGACCCCGCCAGTAGATACGCAGTATTTT.

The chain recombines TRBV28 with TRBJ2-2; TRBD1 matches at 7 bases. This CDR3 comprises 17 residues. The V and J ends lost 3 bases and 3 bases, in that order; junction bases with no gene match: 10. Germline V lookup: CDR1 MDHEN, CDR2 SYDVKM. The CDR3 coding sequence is TGTGCCAGCAGTTTGTCCCAACAGGGGCCGGACACCGGGGAGCTGTTTTTT. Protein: CASSLSQQGPDTGELFF.

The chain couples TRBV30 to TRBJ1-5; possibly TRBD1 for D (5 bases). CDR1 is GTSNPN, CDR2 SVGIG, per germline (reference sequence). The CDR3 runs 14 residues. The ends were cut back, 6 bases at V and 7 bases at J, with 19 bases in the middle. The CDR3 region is CACQVTGPRQPQHF. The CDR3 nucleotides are TGTGCCTGTCAAGTTACAGGCCCGAGGCAGCCCCAGCATTTT.

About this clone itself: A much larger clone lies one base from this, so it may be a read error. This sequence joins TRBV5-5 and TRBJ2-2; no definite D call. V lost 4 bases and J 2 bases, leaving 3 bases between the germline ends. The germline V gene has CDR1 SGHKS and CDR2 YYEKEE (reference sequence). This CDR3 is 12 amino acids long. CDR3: CASSQNTGELFF. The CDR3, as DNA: TGTGCCAGCAGCCAAAACACCGGGGAGCTGTTTTTT.

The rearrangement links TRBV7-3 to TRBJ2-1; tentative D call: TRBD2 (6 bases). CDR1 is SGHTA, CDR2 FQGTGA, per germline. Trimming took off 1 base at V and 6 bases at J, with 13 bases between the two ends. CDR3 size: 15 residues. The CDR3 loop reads CASSLKFGSRNEQFF. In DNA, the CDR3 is TGTGCCAGCAGCTTAAAGTTCGGGAGTCGCAATGAGCAGTTCTTC.

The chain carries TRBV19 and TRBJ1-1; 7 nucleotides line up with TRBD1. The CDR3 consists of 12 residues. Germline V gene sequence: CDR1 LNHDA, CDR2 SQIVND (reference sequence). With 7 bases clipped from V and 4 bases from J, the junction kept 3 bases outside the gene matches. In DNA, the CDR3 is TGTGCCAGTAAGCAGGGGGTCACTGAAGCTTTCTTT. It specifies CASKQGVTEAFF.

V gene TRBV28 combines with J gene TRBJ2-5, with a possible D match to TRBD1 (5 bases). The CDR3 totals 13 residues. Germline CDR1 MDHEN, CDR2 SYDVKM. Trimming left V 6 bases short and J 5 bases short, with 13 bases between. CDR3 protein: CASSPRQRETQYF. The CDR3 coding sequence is TGTGCCAGCAGCCCCAGACAGAGGGAGACCCAGTACTTC.

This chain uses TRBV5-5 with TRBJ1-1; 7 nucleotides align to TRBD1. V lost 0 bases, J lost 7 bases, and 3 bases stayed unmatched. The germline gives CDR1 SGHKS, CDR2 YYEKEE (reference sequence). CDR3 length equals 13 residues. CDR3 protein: CASSLGTGVEAFF. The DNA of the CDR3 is TGTGCCAGCAGCTTGGGTACAGGGGTTGAAGCTTTCTTT.

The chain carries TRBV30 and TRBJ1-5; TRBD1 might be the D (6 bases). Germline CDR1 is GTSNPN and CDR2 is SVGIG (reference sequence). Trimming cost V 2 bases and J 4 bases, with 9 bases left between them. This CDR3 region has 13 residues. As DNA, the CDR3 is TGTGCCTGGAGTTTCCAGGGGAATCAGCCCCAGCATTTT. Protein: CAWSFQGNQPQHF.

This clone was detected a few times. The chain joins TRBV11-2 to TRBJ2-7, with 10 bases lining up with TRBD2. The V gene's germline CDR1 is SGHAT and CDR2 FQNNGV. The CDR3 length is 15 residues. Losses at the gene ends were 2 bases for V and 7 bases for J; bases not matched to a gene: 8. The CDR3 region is CASSLFTSGTREQYF. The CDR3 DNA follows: TGTGCCAGCAGCTTATTTACTAGCGGGACTCGGGAGCAGTACTTC.